This entry lists 22 T cell receptor beta chains sequenced from one sample in a study of T-cell memory formation after mild COVID-19. TCRdb re-derived calls from the 5' RACE reads in MiXCR, one entry per CDR3 protein. The sample consists of 470,000 or so distinct CDR3 sequences, over 15% of them appearing once. Sequencing was performed on PBMCs or a T cell subset sorted from them (not recorded which). All receptors derive from an adult woman who had mild COVID-19 (a few samples of this study predate the infection). Cell type and time point are not known.

The chain has TRBV7-6 and TRBJ2-3, with 7 bases that match TRBD2. The V gene's germline CDR1 is SGHVS and CDR2 FNYEAQ. Trimming at V came to 0 bases and at J to 2 bases, leaving 2 bases not matched to a gene. The CDR3 totals 15 residues. The CDR3 nucleotides read TGTGCCAGCAGCTTAGCCGGGGGGAACACAGATACGCAGTATTTT. The encoded protein is CASSLAGGNTDTQYF.

This clonotype showed up just a few times. The chain has TRBV2 and TRBJ2-5; 8 bases match TRBD2. Trimming at V came to 5 bases and at J to 1 base, leaving 12 bases not matched to a gene. CDR1 is SNHLY and CDR2 is FYNNEI in the germline V gene. There are 17 residues in the CDR3. The CDR3 nucleotides are TGTGCCAGCAGTTCAGGTTCCAGCGGGGGAGCCCAAGAGACCCAGTACTTC. Protein sequence: CASSSGSSGGAQETQYF.

The V and J genes are TRBV12-3 or TRBV12-4 and TRBJ1-1, with D possibly matching TRBD1 (5 bases). The CDR3 runs to 17 residues. Between the trimmed V and J ends, which lost 3 bases and 1 base, there was a span of 18 bases. The CDR3 protein is CASSFPAIWGENTEAFF. In nucleotides, the CDR3 is TGTGCCAGCAGTTTCCCCGCGATCTGGGGGGAGAACACTGAAGCTTTCTTT.

The chain links TRBV11-2 to TRBJ2-7; TRBD1 is a possible D gene (6 bases). The V gene's germline CDR1 is SGHAT and CDR2 FQNNGV. V lost 5 bases to trimming and J lost 3 bases, with 14 bases between them. CDR3 size: 14 residues. The CDR3 nucleotides read TGTGCCAGCAGCGCTATCAACAGGGACTACGAGCAGTACTTC. Protein sequence: CASSAINRDYEQYF.

This clonotype was recorded once. The V call is TRBV24-1, the J call TRBJ2-5, with D unresolved. Germline CDR1 is KGHDR and CDR2 is SFDVKD. Trimming left V 4 bases short and J 0 bases short, with 2 bases between. This CDR3 comprises 12 residues. CDR3 protein: CATSEDQETQYF. The CDR3 DNA sequence: TGTGCCACCAGTGAGGACCAAGAGACCCAGTACTTC.

The chain is built from TRBV3-1 and TRBJ2-5, with D unresolved. The length of the CDR3 is 13 residues. The V end was cut by 1 base, the J end by 5 bases, with 8 bases between. Germline V CDR1 and CDR2: LGHDT, YNNKEL (reference sequence). CDR3 sequence: CASSQGLLETQYF. The CDR3 DNA reads as TGTGCCAGCAGCCAAGGCTTGCTCGAGACCCAGTACTTC.

The chain employs TRBV24-1 and TRBJ2-3; D is unclear. CDR1 and CDR2 from the germline V gene are KGHDR and SFDVKD. Trimming removed 7 bases at V and 0 bases at J, with 7 bases between. This CDR3 is 13 amino acids long. DNA of the CDR3: TGTGCCACCAGAGAATCTAGCACAGATACGCAGTATTTT. It encodes CATRESSTDTQYF.

The chain is built from TRBV27 and TRBJ2-1; 9 bases agree with TRBD1. Germline trimming cut 7 bases from V and 8 bases from J; bases unmatched to any gene: 12. This CDR3 region has 15 residues. The germline CDR1 and CDR2 sequences are MNHEY and SMNVEV (reference sequence). DNA of the CDR3: TGTGCCAGCACTCAGCCGGGACAGGGATTCTATGAGCAGTTCTTC. Translated: CASTQPGQGFYEQFF.

The chain employs TRBV13 and TRBJ2-4; either TRBD1 or TRBD2 may supply D (5 bases each). Germline CDR1 and CDR2: PRHDT and FYEKMQ (reference sequence). V was cut by 4 bases and J by 0 bases, with 19 bases left in between. This CDR3 spans 18 amino acids. CDR3 nucleotide sequence: TGTGCCAGCAGCTCCACCGCTACGGGGCTCCTAGCCAAAAACATTCAGTACTTC. Amino acid sequence: CASSSTATGLLAKNIQYF.

V usage is TRBV3-1 and J usage is TRBJ2-2; D gene ambiguous. CDR1 LGHDT and CDR2 YNNKEL come from the germline V gene (reference sequence). The V and J ends lost 1 base and 4 bases respectively, with 10 bases between them. The CDR3 spans 15 residues. Written as DNA, the CDR3 is TGTGCCAGCAGCCAAGTAGACACTGCCACCGGGGAGCTGTTTTTT. Translation gives CASSQVDTATGELFF.

The gene calls are TRBV12-3 or TRBV12-4 and TRBJ2-7, with 11 bases lining up with TRBD2. The CDR3 is 15 residues long. The trim removed 6 bases at V and 0 bases at J, leaving 4 bases unmatched. CDR3 in DNA: TGTGCCAGCAGACTCACTAGCGGGAGCTCCTACGAGCAGTACTTC. This encodes CASRLTSGSSYEQYF.

The rearrangement links TRBV4-3 to TRBJ2-4; 7 bases align to TRBD1. This CDR3 contains 16 residues. Germline CDR1 is LGHNA and CDR2 is YSLEER. The V segment lost 0 bases and the J segment 3 bases; nucleotides outside the gene matches: 5. CDR3 nucleotides: TGCGCCAGCAGCCAAGAGAGACAGGGCGTCAAAAACATTCAGTACTTC. Encoded protein: CASSQERQGVKNIQYF.

Only a few counts were recorded for this clonotype. The chain uses TRBV27 and TRBJ2-1, with D tentatively TRBD1 (5 bases). Looked up from germline, CDR1 is MNHEY and CDR2 is SMNVEV (reference sequence). The CDR3 contains 13 residues. The V end lost 5 bases, the J end lost 8 bases, and 13 bases lay between the germline ends. CDR3 amino acids: CASSPQGWHEQFF. CDR3 nucleotides: TGTGCCAGCAGTCCCCAGGGTTGGCATGAGCAGTTCTTC.

In its sample, this clonotype was seen a few times. The chain recombines TRBV12-3 or TRBV12-4 with TRBJ2-7; 9 bases align to TRBD1. With 6 bases clipped from V and 1 base from J, the junction kept 7 bases outside the gene matches. The CDR3 totals 15 residues. CDR3 sequence (DNA): TGTGCCAGCAGCGAGGGACAGGGTCGGTCCTACGAGCAGTACTTC. It codes for CASSEGQGRSYEQYF.

This clonotype was counted ten times or more. This chain's CDR3 is CASGRTFPDEQYF. DNA for the CDR3: TGTGCCAGCGGACGGACCTTCCCTGACGAGCAGTACTTC. The V gene is TRBV6-2 or TRBV6-3, the J gene TRBJ2-7; no clear D gene. The CDR3 totals 13 residues. The ends were cut back, 8 bases at V and 5 bases at J, with 16 bases in the middle. Germline V gene lookup returns CDR1 MNHEY and CDR2 SVGEGT.

This clonotype was detected only once. The V gene is TRBV12-3 or TRBV12-4, the J gene TRBJ2-3; 9 bases align to TRBD2. The CDR3 contains 17 residues. The V gene end was trimmed by 3 bases and the J gene end by 1 base; junction bases not matched to a gene: 8. This CDR3 is CASSLGALAGGTDTQYF. The CDR3 region has the DNA TGTGCCAGCAGTTTGGGGGCCTTAGCGGGAGGCACAGATACGCAGTATTTT.

This clonotype has a handful of counts. The CDR3 here is CASPLAGGNGGGELFF. Here the CDR3 DNA reads TGTGCCAGCCCTTTAGCGGGAGGGAACGGCGGCGGGGAGCTGTTTTTT. The chain combines TRBV9 with TRBJ2-2; TRBD2 agrees at 11 bases. The CDR3 has 16 amino acids. Germline CDR1 SGDLS, CDR2 YYNGEE. V shed 7 bases, J shed 7 bases, and the junction held 12 bases outside the gene matches.

This clonotype came up many times. This sequence joins TRBV7-8 and TRBJ2-5, with TRBD2 identical over 9 bases. Unmatched junction bases numbered 8, after V lost 3 bases and J lost 0 bases. There are 17 residues in the CDR3. From germline, CDR1 is SGHVS and CDR2 FQNEAQ. CDR3 amino acids: CASSFRLADLYQETQYF. CDR3 sequence (DNA): TGTGCCAGCAGCTTCCGACTAGCGGATTTGTACCAAGAGACCCAGTACTTC.

The chain joins TRBV6-1 to TRBJ2-7, with 9 bases matching TRBD2. The CDR3 spans 16 residues. The germline CDR1 and CDR2 sequences are MNHNS and SASEGT. V was clipped by 1 base and J by 3 bases; unmatched bases: 7. The CDR3 is CASSEVRLAGYYEQYF. DNA of the CDR3: TGTGCCAGCAGTGAAGTTCGCCTAGCGGGGTACTACGAGCAGTACTTC.

This clonotype was detected only a few times. The J gene is TRBJ1-4, the V gene TRBV7-2, with 7 bases fitting TRBD1. This CDR3 spans 17 amino acids. Trimming removed 5 bases from V and 5 bases from J; junction bases left unmatched: 14. CDR1 is SGHTA, CDR2 FQGNSA, per germline. The DNA for the CDR3 is TGTGCCAGCAGCAGCCGAGGGGGCATATCATCGAATGAAAAACTGTTTTTT. Its translation: CASSSRGGISSNEKLFF. Together with reference TRBV7-2 and TRBJ1-4, the CDR3 gives the full variable domain: GAGVSQSPSNKVTEKGKDVELRCDPISGHTALYWYRQSLGQGLEFLIYFQGNSAPDKSGLPSDRFSAERTGGSVSTLTIQRTQQEDSAVYLCASSSRGGISSNEKLFFGSGTQLSVL.

For the CDR3, the DNA is TGTGCCAGCAGCGTCTCTGGGGGGAGGCAAGAGACCCAGTACTTC. It is translated as CASSVSGGRQETQYF. This chain links TRBV27 with TRBJ2-5, with a tentative D call TRBD2 (6 bases). V was trimmed by 6 bases and J by 2 bases, leaving 16 bases between them. CDR1 is MNHEY and CDR2 is SMNVEV in the germline V gene (reference sequence). The CDR3 is 15 residues long.

V usage is TRBV10-3 and J usage is TRBJ2-1, with D maybe TRBD2 (5 bases). The V end was cut by 2 bases, the J end by 0 bases, with 14 bases between. This CDR3 spans 17 amino acids. CDR1 is ENHRY, CDR2 SYGVKD, per germline. The chain's CDR3 is CAISEGPSMSSYNEQFF. The CDR3 DNA follows: TGTGCCATCAGTGAGGGGCCTAGCATGAGCTCCTACAATGAGCAGTTCTTC.